The rows below give T cell receptor beta chains drawn from one sample of a study of blood T cell repertoires in COVID-19. Assay used: immunoSEQ multiplex PCR; TCRdb lists only in-frame clones, some missing. Of 300,000 or so clones listed, over 80% are singletons. What was sequenced was peripheral blood. The source of these receptors is a woman in her thirties or forties with acute or convalescent COVID-19. The CDR3 runs from the conserved cysteine through the conserved F or W. D genes are given only for firm matches. Size is stated for part of the rows, as once, few or many counts, or as a class when the clone is expanded.

J,V,size,D,DNA,CDR3
TRBJ1-5,TRBV3-1/TRBV3-2,few,-,TGTGCCAGCAGCCAGGGGAGGGGCAGGCAGCCCCAGCATTTT,CASSQGRGRQPQHF
TRBJ1-5,TRBV5-1,-,-,TGCGCCAGCAGCTTGGAGGGGACACGCAATCAGCCCCAGCATTTT,CASSLEGTRNQPQHF
TRBJ1-2,TRBV2,once,TRBD1,TGTGCCAGCAGTGACCAGGGGGCCTACTATGGCTACACCTTC,CASSDQGAYYGYTF
TRBJ1-2,TRBV28,-,TRBD1,TGTGCCAGCAGTATCCTCGGGGACAGGGGGAACTATGGCTACACCTTC,CASSILGDRGNYGYTF
TRBJ1-2,TRBV18,-,TRBD1,TGTGCCAGCTCACCTCTGGGGACAGGAAGAGATGGCTACACCTTC,CASSPLGTGRDGYTF
TRBJ1-2,TRBV5-1,-,TRBD1,TGCGCCAGCAGCCACACATTCGACAGGGTCGGTGGCTACACCTTC,CASSHTFDRVGGYTF
TRBJ2-2,TRBV28,few,TRBD2,TGTGCCAGCAGTTCCCTAGCGGGGGGATCGGCCGGGGAGCTGTTTTTT,CASSSLAGGSAGELFF
TRBJ2-2,TRBV7-2,-,-,TGTGCCAGCAGCTTAGCGCCAAGGGGCTATACCGGGGAGCTGTTTTTT,CASSLAPRGYTGELFF
TRBJ1-5,TRBV21-1,-,-,TGTGCCAGCAGCAAAGTCCCCCGGCAGGGCTCCACAGAGCAGCCCCAGCATTTT,CASSKVPRQGSTEQPQHF
TRBJ2-5,TRBV29-1,-,-,TGCAGCGTTGAAACGGGGGGCTATAAAGAGACCCAGTACTTC,CSVETGGYKETQYF
TRBJ2-3,TRBV2,-,TRBD2,TGTGCCAGCAGTGTATCCCCTAGCGGGGGGCAAGATACGCAGTATTTT,CASSVSPSGGQDTQYF
TRBJ1-1,TRBV11-2,-,TRBD1,TGTGCCAGCAGCTCCCAAAGGGGGCGCGGGGAAGGGATGAACACTGAAGCTTTCTTT,CASSSQRGRGEGMNTEAFF
TRBJ1-4,TRBV7-2,-,TRBD1,TGTGCCAGCAGCTCTACCAGACAGGGGAATGAAAAACTGTTTTTT,CASSSTRQGNEKLFF
TRBJ1-2,TRBV5-4,-,-,TGTGCCAGCAGCTTGTCATACAGCGGAGAACTTATTTCGGGCTATGGCTACACCTTC,CASSLSYSGELISGYGYTF
TRBJ1-6,TRBV28,-,-,TGTGCCAGCAAGAAAGTGGAGGGTAGCTTACCCCTCCACTTT,CASKKVEGSLPLHF
TRBJ1-1,TRBV5-4,-,-,TGTGCCAGCAGCTCGGAGGGTGGAGGCACTGAAGCTTTCTTT,CASSSEGGGTEAFF
TRBJ1-1,TRBV5-1,-,-,TGCGCCAGCTCCGACGGGAGGGAGCACACTGAAGCTTTCTTT,CASSDGREHTEAFF
TRBJ1-1,TRBV27,-,TRBD1,TGTGCCAGCAGCCTAGGACAGGGCGCTGAAGCTTTCTTT,CASSLGQGAEAFF
TRBJ2-5,TRBV27,-,TRBD1,TGTGCCAGCGGACAGGGGGGAAGAGGAGAGACCCAGTACTTC,CASGQGGRGETQYF
TRBJ2-2,TRBV4-1,-,-,TGCGCCAGCAGTGTAGAAGGGGGGAACACCGGGGAGCTGTTTTTT,CASSVEGGNTGELFF
TRBJ1-1,TRBV5-8,-,-,TGTGCCAGCAGCTTGGAAGACAGAAAGACTGAAGCTTTCTTT,CASSLEDRKTEAFF
TRBJ1-2,TRBV2,-,-,TGTGCCAGTTGTGGGACTTCCCTGGCCAACTATGGCTACACCTTC,CASCGTSLANYGYTF
TRBJ1-2,TRBV2,few,-,TGTGCCAGCAGTGAAAAAGGCGGCAGGGGAGCGTGTGGCTACACCTTC,CASSEKGGRGACGYTF
TRBJ2-3,TRBV7-2,-,-,TGTGCCAGCAGCTTAGGAGCGAATACGCAGTATTTT,CASSLGANTQYF
TRBJ2-4,TRBV7-8,-,-,TGTGCCAGCAGCTTATTAACGGTGGGCCTCGGAGGCAAAAACATTCAGTACTTC,CASSLLTVGLGGKNIQYF
TRBJ1-2,TRBV7-2,few,-,TGTGCCAGCAGCTTTTCGATGGGGGGGAATGGTGGCTACACCTTC,CASSFSMGGNGGYTF
TRBJ2-6,TRBV6-5,-,-,TGTGCCACCCAGGAGGGCTCTGGGGCCAACGTCCTGACTTTC,CATQEGSGANVLTF
TRBJ2-3,TRBV9,-,-,TGTGCCAGCAGCGTAGAGGGGCAGGGCGGTACAGATACGCAGTATTTT,CASSVEGQGGTDTQYF
TRBJ1-3,TRBV7-2,-,-,TGTGCCAGCAGTCCCCAGGGGTCCGGAAACACCATATATTTT,CASSPQGSGNTIYF
TRBJ1-1,TRBV15,-,TRBD1,TGTGCCACCAGCAGACCGATAAGGGGACAGTTCTACACTGAAGCTTTCTTT,CATSRPIRGQFYTEAFF
TRBJ1-1,TRBV19,-,-,TGTGCCAGTAGCCCGACAAAGACGGGAAACACTGAAGCTTTCTTT,CASSPTKTGNTEAFF
TRBJ1-2,TRBV15,-,TRBD1,TGTGCCACCAGCAGAGAAACAGGGGGTTATGGCTACACCTTC,CATSRETGGYGYTF
TRBJ1-3,TRBV11-2,-,-,TGTGCCAGCAGCCCATCAGGGAATTCAGGAAACACCATATATTTT,CASSPSGNSGNTIYF
TRBJ1-1,TRBV5-1,-,-,TGCGCCAGCAGCTTGCGGCGGAGGAACACTGAAGCTTTCTTT,CASSLRRRNTEAFF
TRBJ1-2,TRBV6-6,-,TRBD1,TGTGCCAGCAGTTATAGACAGGGCTCTTCCTATGGCTACACCTTC,CASSYRQGSSYGYTF
TRBJ1-2,TRBV7-2,-,-,TGTGCCAGCAGCTTTGGGAGAGCTAACTATGGCTACACCTTC,CASSFGRANYGYTF
TRBJ1-2,TRBV2,-,TRBD1,TGTGCCAGTCAGCGGGACAGGGGGACTAACTATGGCTACACCTTC,CASQRDRGTNYGYTF
TRBJ1-3,TRBV4-2,-,TRBD1,TGTGCCAGCAGTTCCGACAGGGAATCTGGAAACACCATATATTTT,CASSSDRESGNTIYF
TRBJ2-2,TRBV9,few,TRBD2,TGTGCCAGCAGCTCCCAGCGGGGGGGCACCGGGGAGCTGTTTTTT,CASSSQRGGTGELFF
TRBJ1-2,TRBV29-1,-,-,TGCAGCGTTTTCGGCGCTGGCGGCAGGGGTAACTATGGCTACACCTTC,CSVFGAGGRGNYGYTF
TRBJ2-1,TRBV30,-,TRBD2,TGTGCCTGCAGAATGGGACTAGCGGGGGGACGGAGCTCCTACAATGAGCAGTTCTTC,CACRMGLAGGRSSYNEQFF
TRBJ1-2,TRBV19,-,TRBD1,TGTGCCAGTAGTAACCCCCGGTTCTCTCCCGGGCCGACAGGGACTAACTATGGCTACACCTTC,CASSNPRFSPGPTGTNYGYTF
TRBJ1-1,TRBV6-5,-,-,TGTGCCAGCAGTTACTCGTACGGTGAGGCTTTCTTT,CASSYSYGEAFF